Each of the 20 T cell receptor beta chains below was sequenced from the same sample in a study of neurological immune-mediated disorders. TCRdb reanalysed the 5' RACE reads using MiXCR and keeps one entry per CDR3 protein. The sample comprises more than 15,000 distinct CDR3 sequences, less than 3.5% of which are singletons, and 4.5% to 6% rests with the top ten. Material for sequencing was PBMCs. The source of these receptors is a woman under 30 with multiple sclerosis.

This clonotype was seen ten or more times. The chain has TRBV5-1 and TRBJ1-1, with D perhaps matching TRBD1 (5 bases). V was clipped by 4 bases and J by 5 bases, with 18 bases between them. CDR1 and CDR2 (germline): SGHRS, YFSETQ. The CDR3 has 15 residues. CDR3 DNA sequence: TGCGCCAGCAGCGGAAGGGACCGCGGGGTTACTGAAGCTTTCTTT. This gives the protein CASSGRDRGVTEAFF.

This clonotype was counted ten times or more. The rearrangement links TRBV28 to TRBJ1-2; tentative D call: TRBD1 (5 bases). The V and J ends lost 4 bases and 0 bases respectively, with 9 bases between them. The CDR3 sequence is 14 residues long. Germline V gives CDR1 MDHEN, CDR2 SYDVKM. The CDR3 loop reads CASSSGIANYGYTF. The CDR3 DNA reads TGTGCCAGCAGTTCAGGGATAGCTAACTATGGCTACACCTTC.

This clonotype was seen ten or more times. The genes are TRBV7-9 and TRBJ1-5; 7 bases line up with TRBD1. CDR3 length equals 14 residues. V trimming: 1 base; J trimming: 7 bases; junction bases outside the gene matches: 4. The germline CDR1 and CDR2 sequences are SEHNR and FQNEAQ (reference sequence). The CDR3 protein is CASSLGGGGQPQHF. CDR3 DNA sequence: TGTGCCAGCAGCTTAGGAGGGGGCGGCCAGCCCCAGCATTTT. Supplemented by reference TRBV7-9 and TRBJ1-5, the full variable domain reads DTGVSQNPRHKITKRGQNVTFRCDPISEHNRLYWYRQTLGQGPEFLTYFQNEAQLEKSRLLSDRFSAERPKGSFSTLEIQRTEQGDSAMYLCASSLGGGGQPQHFGDGTRLSIL.

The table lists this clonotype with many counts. CDR3 residues: CASTRAGEVGNTEAFF. The CDR3, as DNA: TGTGCCAGCACGAGGGCAGGGGAGGTTGGGAACACTGAAGCTTTCTTT. The chain joins TRBV9 to TRBJ1-1, with D possibly being TRBD1 (6 bases). The CDR3 has 16 amino acids. V was trimmed by 6 bases and J by 1 base, leaving 19 bases between them. Germline lookup yields CDR1 SGDLS and CDR2 YYNGEE.

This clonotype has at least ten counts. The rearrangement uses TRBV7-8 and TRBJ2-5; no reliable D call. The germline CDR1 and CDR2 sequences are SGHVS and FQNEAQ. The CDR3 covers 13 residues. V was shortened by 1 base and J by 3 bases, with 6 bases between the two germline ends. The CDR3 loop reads CASSLDREETQYF. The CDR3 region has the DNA TGTGCCAGCAGCTTAGATAGGGAAGAGACCCAGTACTTC.

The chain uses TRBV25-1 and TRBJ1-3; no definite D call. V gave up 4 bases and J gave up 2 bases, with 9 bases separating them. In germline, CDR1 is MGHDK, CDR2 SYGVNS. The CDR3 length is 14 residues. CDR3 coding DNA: TGTGCCAGCAGTGGGGGTTCGACTGGAAACACCATATATTTT. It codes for CASSGGSTGNTIYF.

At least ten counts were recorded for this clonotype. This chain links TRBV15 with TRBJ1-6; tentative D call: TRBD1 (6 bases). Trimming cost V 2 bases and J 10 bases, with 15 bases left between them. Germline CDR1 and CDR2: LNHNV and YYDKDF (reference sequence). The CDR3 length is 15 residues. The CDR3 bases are TGTGCCACCAGCAGATACAGGGACGGGGAATCACCCCTCCACTTT. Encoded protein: CATSRYRDGESPLHF.

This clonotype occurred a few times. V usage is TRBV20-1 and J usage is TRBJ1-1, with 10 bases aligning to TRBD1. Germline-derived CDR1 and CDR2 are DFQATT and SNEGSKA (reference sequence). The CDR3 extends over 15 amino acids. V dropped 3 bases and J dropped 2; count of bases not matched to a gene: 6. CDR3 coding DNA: TGCAGTGCTAGGGGACGGGACAGGGGTAACACTGAAGCTTTCTTT. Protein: CSARGRDRGNTEAFF.

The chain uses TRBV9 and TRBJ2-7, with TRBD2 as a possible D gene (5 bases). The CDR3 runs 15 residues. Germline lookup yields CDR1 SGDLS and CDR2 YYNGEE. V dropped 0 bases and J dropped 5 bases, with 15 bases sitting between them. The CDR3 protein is CASSVGAALADEQYF. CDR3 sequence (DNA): TGTGCCAGCAGCGTAGGAGCGGCGCTGGCGGACGAGCAGTACTTC.

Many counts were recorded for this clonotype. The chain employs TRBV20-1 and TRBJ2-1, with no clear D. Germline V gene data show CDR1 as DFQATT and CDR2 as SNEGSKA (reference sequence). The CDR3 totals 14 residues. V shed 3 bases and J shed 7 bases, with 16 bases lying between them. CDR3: CSARVLRVGNEQFF. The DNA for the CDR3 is TGCAGTGCTAGGGTGCTAAGGGTTGGGAATGAGCAGTTCTTC.

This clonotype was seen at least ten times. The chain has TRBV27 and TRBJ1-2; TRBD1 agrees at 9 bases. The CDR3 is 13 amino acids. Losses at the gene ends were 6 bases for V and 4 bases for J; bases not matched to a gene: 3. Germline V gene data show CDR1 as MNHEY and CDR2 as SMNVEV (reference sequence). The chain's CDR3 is CASRKTGGYGYTF. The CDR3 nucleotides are TGTGCCAGCAGAAAGACAGGGGGCTATGGCTACACCTTC.

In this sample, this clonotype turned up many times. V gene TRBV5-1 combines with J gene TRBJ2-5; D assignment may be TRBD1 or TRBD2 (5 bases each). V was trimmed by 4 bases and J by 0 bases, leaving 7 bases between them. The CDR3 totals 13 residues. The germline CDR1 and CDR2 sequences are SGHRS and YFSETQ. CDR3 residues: CASSRDHQETQYF. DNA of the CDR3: TGCGCCAGCAGCCGGGACCACCAAGAGACCCAGTACTTC. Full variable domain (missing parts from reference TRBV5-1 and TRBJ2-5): KAGVTQTPRYLIKTRGQQVTLSCSPISGHRSVSWYQQTPGQGLQFLFEYFSETQRNKGNFPGRFSGRQFSNSRSEMNVSTLELGDSALYLCASSRDHQETQYFGPGTRLLVL.

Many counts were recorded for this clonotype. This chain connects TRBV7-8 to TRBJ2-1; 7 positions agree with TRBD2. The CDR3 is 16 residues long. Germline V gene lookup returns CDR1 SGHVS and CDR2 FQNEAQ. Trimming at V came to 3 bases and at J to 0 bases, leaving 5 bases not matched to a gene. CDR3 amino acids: CASSLGGLGSYNEQFF. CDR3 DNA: TGTGCCAGCAGCTTGGGAGGGCTAGGCTCCTACAATGAGCAGTTCTTC.

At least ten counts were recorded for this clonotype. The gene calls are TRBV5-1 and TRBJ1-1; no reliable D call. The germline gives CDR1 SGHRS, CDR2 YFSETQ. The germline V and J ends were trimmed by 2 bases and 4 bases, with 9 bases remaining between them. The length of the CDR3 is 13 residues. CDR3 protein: CASSFFGGTEAFF. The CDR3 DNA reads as TGCGCCAGCAGCTTTTTTGGAGGCACTGAAGCTTTCTTT.

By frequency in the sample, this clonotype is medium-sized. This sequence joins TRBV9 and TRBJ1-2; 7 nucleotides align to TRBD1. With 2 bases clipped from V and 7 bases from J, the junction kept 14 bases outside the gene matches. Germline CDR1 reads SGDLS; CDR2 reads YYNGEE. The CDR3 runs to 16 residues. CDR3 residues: CASSVTRDRNSGGYTF. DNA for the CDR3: TGTGCCAGCAGCGTGACCAGGGACAGAAATTCCGGTGGCTACACCTTC.

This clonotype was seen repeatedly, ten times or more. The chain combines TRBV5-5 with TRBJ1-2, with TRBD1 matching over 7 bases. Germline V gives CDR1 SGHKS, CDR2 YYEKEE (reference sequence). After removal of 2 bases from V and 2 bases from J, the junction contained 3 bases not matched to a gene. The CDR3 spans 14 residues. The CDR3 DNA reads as TGTGCCAGCAGCTTCCAGGGGGACAACTATGGCTACACCTTC. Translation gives CASSFQGDNYGYTF.

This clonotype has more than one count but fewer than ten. Here the CDR3 DNA reads TGCAGTGCTAGAGTGGTGGATACGCAGTATTTT. This sequence encodes CSARVVDTQYF. This chain links TRBV20-1 with TRBJ2-3; no clear D. Germline V gene sequence: CDR1 DFQATT, CDR2 SNEGSKA (reference sequence). Trimming shortened V by 1 base and J by 6 bases, and 5 bases separated the two germline ends. There are 11 residues in the CDR3.

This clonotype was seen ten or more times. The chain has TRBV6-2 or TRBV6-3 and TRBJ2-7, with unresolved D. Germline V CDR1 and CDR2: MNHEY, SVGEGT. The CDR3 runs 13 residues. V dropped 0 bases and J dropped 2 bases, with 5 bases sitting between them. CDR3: CASSYSKPYEQYV. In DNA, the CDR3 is TGTGCCAGCAGTTACTCGAAGCCCTACGAGCAGTACGTC.

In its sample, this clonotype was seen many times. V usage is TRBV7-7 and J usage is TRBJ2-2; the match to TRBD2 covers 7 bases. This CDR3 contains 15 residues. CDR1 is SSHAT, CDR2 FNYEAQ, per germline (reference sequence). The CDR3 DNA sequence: TGTGCTACCACACTCGGCGGGAGTACTCACGGGGAGCTGTTTTTT. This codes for CATTLGGSTHGELFF.

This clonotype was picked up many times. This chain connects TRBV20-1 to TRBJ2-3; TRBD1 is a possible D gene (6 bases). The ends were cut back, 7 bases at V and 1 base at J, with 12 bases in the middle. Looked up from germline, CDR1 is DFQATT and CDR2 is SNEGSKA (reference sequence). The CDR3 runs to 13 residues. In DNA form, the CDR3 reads TGCAGTGAAAGGACAGCAGGCACAGATACGCAGTATTTT. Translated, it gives CSERTAGTDTQYF.